This T cell receptor beta chain was captured in a study of blood T cell repertoires in COVID-19. As for the study in general: In each case, the material was cDNA or gDNA derived from T cells, B-cell-depleted T cells, or PBMCs.

Original methodology: Counts of nucleated cells, estimated from reference gene primer amplification, were obtained. Clones were sequenced by immunoSEQ multiplex PCR, and TCRdb holds only the in-frame ones, with some missing. V, J and clone size are taken as reported in that table, and D and trimming were inferred from the DNA itself. The data show some 150,000 clones, 65% to 85% seen once. V lost 3 bases and J 4 bases, leaving 16 bases between the germline ends. The V gene's germline CDR1 is DFQATT and CDR2 SNEGSKA (reference sequence). The CDR3 has 14 amino acids. This TCR derives from a human donor with acute or convalescent COVID-19. The donor label of this sample is uncertain. This chain joins TRBV20-1 and TRBJ2-7; weak D call: TRBD2 (5 bases). Sequences were obtained from peripheral blood. The CDR3 spells CSASLPGLVYEQYF. In DNA form, the CDR3 reads TGCAGTGCTAGTTTACCTGGACTTGTTTACGAGCAGTACTTC.